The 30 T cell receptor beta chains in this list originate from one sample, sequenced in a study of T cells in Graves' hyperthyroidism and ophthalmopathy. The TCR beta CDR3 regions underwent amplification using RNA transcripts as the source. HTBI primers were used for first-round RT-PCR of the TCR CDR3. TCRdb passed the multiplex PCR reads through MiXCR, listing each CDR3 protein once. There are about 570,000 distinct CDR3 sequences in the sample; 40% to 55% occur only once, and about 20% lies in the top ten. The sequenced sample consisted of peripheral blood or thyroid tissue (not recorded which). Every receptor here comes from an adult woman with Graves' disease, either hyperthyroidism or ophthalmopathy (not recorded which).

Written as DNA, the CDR3 is TGTGCCAGTAAAGGGCTAGCGGGACACACTGAAGCTTTCTTT. This sequence encodes CASKGLAGHTEAFF. The gene calls are TRBV19 and TRBJ1-1, with a possible D match to TRBD1 (5 bases). Germline V gives CDR1 LNHDA, CDR2 SQIVND (reference sequence). This CDR3 spans 14 amino acids. The V and J ends lost 7 bases and 3 bases respectively, with 15 bases between them.

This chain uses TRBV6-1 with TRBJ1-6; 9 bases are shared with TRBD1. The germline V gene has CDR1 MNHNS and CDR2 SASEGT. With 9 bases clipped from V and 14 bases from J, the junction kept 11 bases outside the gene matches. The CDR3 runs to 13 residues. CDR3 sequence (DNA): TGTGCCAGAGGGGACAGGGCCCCTTGGGCCCTCCACTTT. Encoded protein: CARGDRAPWALHF.

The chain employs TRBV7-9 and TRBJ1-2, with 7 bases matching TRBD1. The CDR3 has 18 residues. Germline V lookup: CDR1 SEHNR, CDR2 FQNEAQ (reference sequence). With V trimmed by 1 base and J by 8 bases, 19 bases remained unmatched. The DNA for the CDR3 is TGTGCCAGCAGCTTAGTGGCAATCTCCGGGACAGATGGTAGCGGCTACACCTTC. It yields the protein CASSLVAISGTDGSGYTF. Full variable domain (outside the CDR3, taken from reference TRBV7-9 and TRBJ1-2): DTGVSQNPRHKITKRGQNVTFRCDPISEHNRLYWYRQTLGQGPEFLTYFQNEAQLEKSRLLSDRFSAERPKGSFSTLEIQRTEQGDSAMYLCASSLVAISGTDGSGYTFGSGTRLTVV.

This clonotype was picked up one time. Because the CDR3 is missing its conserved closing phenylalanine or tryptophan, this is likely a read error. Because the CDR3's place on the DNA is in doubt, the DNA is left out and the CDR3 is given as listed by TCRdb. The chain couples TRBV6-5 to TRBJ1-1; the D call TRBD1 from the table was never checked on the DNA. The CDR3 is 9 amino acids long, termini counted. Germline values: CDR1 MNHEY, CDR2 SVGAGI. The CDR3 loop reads CASSSQGAV.

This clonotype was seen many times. CDR3 sequence: CAIAKQGNTGELFF. The DNA of the CDR3 is TGTGCCATCGCTAAACAGGGGAACACCGGGGAGCTGTTTTTT. The chain employs TRBV10-3 and TRBJ2-2; perhaps TRBD1 as D (6 bases). The CDR3 runs 14 residues. The germline V gene has CDR1 ENHRY and CDR2 SYGVKD. V was trimmed by 8 bases and J by 1 base, leaving 11 bases between them.

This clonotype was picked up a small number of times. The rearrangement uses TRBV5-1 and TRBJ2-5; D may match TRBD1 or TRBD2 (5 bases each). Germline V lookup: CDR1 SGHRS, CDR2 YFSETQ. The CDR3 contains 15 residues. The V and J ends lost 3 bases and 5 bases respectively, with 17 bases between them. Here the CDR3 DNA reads TGCGCCAGCAGCTCAGAGCCCGGGACCAGGGAGACCCAGTACTTC. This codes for CASSSEPGTRETQYF.

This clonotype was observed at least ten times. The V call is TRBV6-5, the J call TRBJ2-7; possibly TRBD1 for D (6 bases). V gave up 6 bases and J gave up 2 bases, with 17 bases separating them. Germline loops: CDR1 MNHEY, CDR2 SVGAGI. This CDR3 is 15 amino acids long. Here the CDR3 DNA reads TGTGCCAGCAGAACTACAGGGTATGGCGCCTACGAGCAGTACTTC. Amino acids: CASRTTGYGAYEQYF.

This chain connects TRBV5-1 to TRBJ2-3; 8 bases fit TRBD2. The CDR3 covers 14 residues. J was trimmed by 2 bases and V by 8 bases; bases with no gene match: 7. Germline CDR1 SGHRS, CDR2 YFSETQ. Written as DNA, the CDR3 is TGCGCCAGTCGGGAGGGCAGCTTCACAGATACGCAGTATTTT. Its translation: CASREGSFTDTQYF.

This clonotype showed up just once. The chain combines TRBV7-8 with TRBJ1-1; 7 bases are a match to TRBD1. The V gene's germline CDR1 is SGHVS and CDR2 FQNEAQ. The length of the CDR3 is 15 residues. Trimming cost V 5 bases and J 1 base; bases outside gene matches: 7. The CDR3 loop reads CASSPRTGWNTEAFF. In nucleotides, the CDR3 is TGTGCCAGCAGCCCGAGGACAGGATGGAACACTGAAGCTTTCTTT.

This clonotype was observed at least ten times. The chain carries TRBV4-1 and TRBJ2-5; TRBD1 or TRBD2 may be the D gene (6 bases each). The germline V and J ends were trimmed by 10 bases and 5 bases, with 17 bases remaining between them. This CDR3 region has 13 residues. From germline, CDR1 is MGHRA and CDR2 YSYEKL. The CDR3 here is CATSKEGDETQYF. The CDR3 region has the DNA TGCGCCACAAGTAAGGAGGGGGATGAGACCCAGTACTTC.

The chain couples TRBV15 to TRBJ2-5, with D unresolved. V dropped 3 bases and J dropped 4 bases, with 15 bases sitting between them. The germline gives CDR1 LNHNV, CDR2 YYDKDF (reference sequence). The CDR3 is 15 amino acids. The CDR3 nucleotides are TGTGCCACCAGCAGGAGGAGAGGAGCTGGAGAGACCCAGTACTTC. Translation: CATSRRRGAGETQYF.

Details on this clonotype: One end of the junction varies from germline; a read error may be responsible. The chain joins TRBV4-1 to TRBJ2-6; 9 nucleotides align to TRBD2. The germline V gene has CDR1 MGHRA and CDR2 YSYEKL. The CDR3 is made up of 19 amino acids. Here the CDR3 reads CASSQEGLAGFSEANVLTF. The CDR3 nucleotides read TGCGCCAGCAGCCAAGAAGGGCTAGCGGGATTCTCTGAGGCCAACGTCCTGACTTTC.

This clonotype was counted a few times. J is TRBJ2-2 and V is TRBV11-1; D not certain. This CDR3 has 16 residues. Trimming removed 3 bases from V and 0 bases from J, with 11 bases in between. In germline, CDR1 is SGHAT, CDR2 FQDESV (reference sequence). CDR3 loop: CASSFHSAANTGELFF. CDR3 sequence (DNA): TGTGCCAGCAGCTTTCATTCCGCAGCGAACACCGGGGAGCTGTTTTTT.

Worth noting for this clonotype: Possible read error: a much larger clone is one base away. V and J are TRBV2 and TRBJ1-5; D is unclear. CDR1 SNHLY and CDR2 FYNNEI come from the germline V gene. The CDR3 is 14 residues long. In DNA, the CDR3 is TGTGCCGGCAGTTTCAGTGGGAGCAATCAGCCCCAGCATTTT. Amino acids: CAGSFSGSNQPQHF.

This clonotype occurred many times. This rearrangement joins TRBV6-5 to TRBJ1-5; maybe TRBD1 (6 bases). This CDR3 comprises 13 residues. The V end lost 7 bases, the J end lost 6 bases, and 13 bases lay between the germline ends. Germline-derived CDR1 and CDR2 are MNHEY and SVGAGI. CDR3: CASTRGGGQPQHF. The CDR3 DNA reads TGTGCCAGCACCAGGGGAGGTGGTCAGCCCCAGCATTTT.

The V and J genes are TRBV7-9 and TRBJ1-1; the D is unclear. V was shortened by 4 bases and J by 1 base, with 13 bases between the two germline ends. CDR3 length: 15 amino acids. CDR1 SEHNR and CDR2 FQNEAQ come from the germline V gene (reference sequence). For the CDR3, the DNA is TGTGCCAGCAGCTACCTATTAGGTTGGAACACTGAAGCTTTCTTT. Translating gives CASSYLLGWNTEAFF.

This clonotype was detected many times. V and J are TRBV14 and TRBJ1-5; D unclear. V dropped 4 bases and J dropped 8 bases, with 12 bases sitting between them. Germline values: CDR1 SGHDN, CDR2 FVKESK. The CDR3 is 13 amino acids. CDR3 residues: CASSLSRNKPQHF. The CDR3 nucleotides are TGTGCCAGCAGCCTCTCAAGGAATAAGCCCCAGCATTTT.

CDR3 coding DNA: TGTGCCACCAACCGAGACAGGGCGAATCAGCCCCAGCATTTT. It encodes CATNRDRANQPQHF. The V and J genes are TRBV10-3 and TRBJ1-5; 7 positions match TRBD1. V lost 10 bases to trimming and J lost 4 bases; unmatched junction nucleotides: 10. Looked up from germline, CDR1 is ENHRY and CDR2 is SYGVKD. This CDR3 contains 14 residues.

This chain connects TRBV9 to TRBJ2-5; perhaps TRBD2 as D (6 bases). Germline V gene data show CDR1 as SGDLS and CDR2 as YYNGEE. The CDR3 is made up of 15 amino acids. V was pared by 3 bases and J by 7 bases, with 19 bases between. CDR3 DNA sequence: TGTGCCAGCAGCGACGGGACTGGAGCCCGGGGGACCCAGTACTTC. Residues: CASSDGTGARGTQYF.

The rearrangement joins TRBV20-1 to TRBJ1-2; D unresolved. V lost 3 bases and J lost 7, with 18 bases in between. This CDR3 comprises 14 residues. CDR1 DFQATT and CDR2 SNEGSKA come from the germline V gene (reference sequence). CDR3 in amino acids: CSASRAEWALGYTF. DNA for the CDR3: TGCAGTGCTAGTCGGGCCGAGTGGGCCCTTGGCTACACCTTC.

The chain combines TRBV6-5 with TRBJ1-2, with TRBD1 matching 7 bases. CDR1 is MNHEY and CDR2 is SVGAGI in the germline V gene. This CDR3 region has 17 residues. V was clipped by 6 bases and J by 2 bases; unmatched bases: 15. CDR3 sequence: CASRDGQADGANYGYTF. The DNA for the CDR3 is TGTGCCAGCAGGGATGGACAGGCGGATGGGGCCAACTATGGCTACACCTTC.

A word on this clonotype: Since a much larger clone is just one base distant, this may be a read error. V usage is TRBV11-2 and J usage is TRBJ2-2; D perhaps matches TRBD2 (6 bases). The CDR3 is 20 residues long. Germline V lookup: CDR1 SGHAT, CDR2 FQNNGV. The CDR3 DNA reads TGTGCCAGCAGCCATCATCGCGGGAAAACCCAGGGTTACAACACCGGGGAGCTGCTTTTT. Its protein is CASSHHRGKTQGYNTGELLF.

The CDR3 DNA reads as TGCAGTGCTAGAGTCGGAGGGGCGGGGGAGACCCAGTACTTC. Residues: CSARVGGAGETQYF. This chain joins TRBV20-1 and TRBJ2-5; a possible D gene is TRBD2 (6 bases). The length of the CDR3 is 14 residues. V lost 1 base and J lost 5, with 14 bases in between. CDR1 and CDR2 from the germline V gene are DFQATT and SNEGSKA (reference sequence).

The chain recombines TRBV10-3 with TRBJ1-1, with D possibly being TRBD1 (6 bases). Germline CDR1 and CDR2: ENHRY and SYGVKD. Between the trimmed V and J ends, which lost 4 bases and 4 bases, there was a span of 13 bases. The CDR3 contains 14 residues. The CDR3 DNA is TGTGCCATCAGTGCGGCAGGGGAGAGCACTGAAGCTTTCTTT. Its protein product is CAISAAGESTEAFF.

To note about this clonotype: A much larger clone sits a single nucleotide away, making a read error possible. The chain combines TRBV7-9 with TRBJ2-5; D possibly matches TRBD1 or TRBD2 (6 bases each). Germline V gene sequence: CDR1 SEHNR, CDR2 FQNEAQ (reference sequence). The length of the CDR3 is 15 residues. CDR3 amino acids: CASSYSRGRREAQYF. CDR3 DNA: TGTGCCAGCAGTTACTCGAGGGGGAGGCGAGAGGCCCAGTACTTC.

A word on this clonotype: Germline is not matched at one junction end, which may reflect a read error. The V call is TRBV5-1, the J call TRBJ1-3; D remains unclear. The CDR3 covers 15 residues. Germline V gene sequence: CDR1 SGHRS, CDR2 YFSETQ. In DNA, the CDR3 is TGCGCCAGCAGCCCGCGGACTATCTCTGGAAACATCATATATTTT. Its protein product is CASSPRTISGNIIYF. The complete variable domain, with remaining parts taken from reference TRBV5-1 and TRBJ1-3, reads KAGVTQTPRYLIKTRGQQVTLSCSPISGHRSVSWYQQTPGQGLQFLFEYFSETQRNKGNFPGRFSGRQFSNSRSEMNVSTLELGDSALYLCASSPRTISGNIIYFGEGSWLTVV.

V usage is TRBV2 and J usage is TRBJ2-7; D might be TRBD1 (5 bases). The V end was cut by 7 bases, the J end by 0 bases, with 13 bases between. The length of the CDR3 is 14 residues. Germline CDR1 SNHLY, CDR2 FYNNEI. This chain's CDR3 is CASIRQMISYEQYF. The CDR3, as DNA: TGTGCCAGCATCAGACAGATGATCTCCTACGAGCAGTACTTC.

This chain's CDR3 is CASSQAPRRDYSGNTIYF. For the CDR3, the DNA is TGCGCCAGCAGCCAAGCCCCCCGGCGGGACTACTCTGGAAACACCATATATTTT. The V gene is TRBV4-1, the J gene TRBJ1-3; D perhaps matches TRBD1 (5 bases). Germline loops: CDR1 MGHRA, CDR2 YSYEKL. This CDR3 has 18 residues. Between the trimmed V and J ends, which lost 1 base and 0 bases, there was a span of 16 bases.

CDR3 sequence (DNA): TGCGCCAGCAGTGATCCAAAGGGGGCAGAGACCCAGCATTTT. Translated: CASSDPKGAETQHF. The V call is TRBV10-1, the J call TRBJ1-5, with 7 bases fitting TRBD1. V gave up 3 bases and J gave up 11 bases; unmatched junction bases: 10. This CDR3 is built from 14 residues. Germline CDR1 and CDR2: WNHNN and SYGVQD (reference sequence).

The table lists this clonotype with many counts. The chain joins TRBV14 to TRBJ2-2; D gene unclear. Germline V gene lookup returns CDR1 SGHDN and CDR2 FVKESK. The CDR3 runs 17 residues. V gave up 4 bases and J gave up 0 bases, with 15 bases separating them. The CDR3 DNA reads TGTGCCAGCAGCCCCCTGGGCAGATCCTCGAACACCGGGGAGCTGTTTTTT. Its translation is CASSPLGRSSNTGELFF.